The T cell receptor (beta chain) under discussion was sequenced for a study of blood T cell repertoires in COVID-19. Study-level information: The analysed material was cDNA or gDNA that came from T cells, B-cell-depleted T cells, or PBMCs.

Profiled with immunoSEQ multiplex PCR; TCRdb holds only in-frame clones, not every one. Here the sample spans 300,000 to 350,000 clones, 90% being singletons. The age range of participants was 18 to 89 years, with residence in about two dozen US areas. In assigning cohorts, the study relied on participant-reported clinical history. The sample was PBMCs or T cells enriched from blood (not recorded which). The receptor was isolated from a woman aged 18-35 years with acute COVID-19.

DNA for the CDR3: TGTGCCAGCAGCTTGGAGCCTTATAGCAATCAGCCCCAGCATTTT. It encodes CASSLEPYSNQPQHF. The V call is TRBV5-4, the J call TRBJ1-5; D unclear. This CDR3 region has 15 residues. V gave up 0 bases and J gave up 0 bases, with 7 bases separating them. Germline assignment: CDR1 SGHNT and CDR2 YYREEE (reference sequence).